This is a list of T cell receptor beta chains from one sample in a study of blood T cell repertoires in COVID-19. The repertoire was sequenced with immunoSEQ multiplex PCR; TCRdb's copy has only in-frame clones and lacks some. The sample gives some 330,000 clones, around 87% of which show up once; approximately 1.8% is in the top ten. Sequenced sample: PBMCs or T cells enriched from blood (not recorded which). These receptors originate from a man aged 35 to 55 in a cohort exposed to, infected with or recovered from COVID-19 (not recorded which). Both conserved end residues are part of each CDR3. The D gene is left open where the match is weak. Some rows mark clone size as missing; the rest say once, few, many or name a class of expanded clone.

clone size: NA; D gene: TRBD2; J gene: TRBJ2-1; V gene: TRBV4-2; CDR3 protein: CASSRRNEAGPTYNEQFF; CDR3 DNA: TGTGCCAGCAGTCGACGAAACGAAGCGGGACCCACCTACAATGAGCAGTTCTTC
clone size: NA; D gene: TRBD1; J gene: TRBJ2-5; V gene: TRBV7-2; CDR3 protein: CASRGQVGETQYF; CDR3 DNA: TGTGCTAGCAGGGGACAGGTGGGAGAGACCCAGTACTTC
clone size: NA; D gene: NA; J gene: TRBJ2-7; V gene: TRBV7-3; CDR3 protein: CASSTNRGAVEQYF; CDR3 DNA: TGTGCCAGCAGCACCAATCGTGGGGCGGTCGAGCAGTACTTC
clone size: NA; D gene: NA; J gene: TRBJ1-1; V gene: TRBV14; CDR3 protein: CASSQYQGSTEAFF; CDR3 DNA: TGTGCCAGCAGCCAATATCAGGGGTCCACTGAAGCTTTCTTT
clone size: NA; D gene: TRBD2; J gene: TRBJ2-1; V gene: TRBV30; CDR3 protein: CAWRTSGPYNEQFF; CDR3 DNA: TGTGCCTGGAGGACTAGCGGGCCGTACAATGAGCAGTTCTTC
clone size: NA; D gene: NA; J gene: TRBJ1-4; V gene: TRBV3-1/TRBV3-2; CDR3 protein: CASSLSGRSNEKLFF; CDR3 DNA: TGTGCCAGCAGCCTTTCTGGGAGATCTAATGAAAAACTGTTTTTT
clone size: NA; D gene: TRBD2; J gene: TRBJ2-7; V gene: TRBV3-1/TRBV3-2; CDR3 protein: CASSQGGTSGRRYEQYF; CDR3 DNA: TGTGCCAGCAGCCAAGGTGGGACTAGCGGGAGAAGGTACGAGCAGTACTTC
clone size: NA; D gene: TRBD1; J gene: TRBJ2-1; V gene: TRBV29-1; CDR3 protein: CSVGRQGNDEQFF; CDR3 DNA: TGCAGCGTTGGGCGACAGGGGAACGATGAGCAGTTCTTC
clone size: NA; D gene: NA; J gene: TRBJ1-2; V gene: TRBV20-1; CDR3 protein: CSARAYGSYTF; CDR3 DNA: TGCAGTGCTAGGGCCTACGGGAGCTACACCTTC
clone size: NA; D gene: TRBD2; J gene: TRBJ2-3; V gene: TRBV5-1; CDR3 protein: CASSSAGGPTTDTQYF; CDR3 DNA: TGCGCCAGCAGCAGCGCGGGAGGCCCTACCACAGATACGCAGTATTTT
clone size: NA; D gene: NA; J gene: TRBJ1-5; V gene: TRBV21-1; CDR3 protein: CASSPKRRDNSNQPQHF; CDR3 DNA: TGTGCCAGCAGTCCAAAGAGACGGGACAATAGCAATCAGCCCCAGCATTTT
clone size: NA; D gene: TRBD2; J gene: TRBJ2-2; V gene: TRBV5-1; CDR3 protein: CASSQRTSGIFDTGELFF; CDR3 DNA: TGCGCCAGCAGCCAACGGACTAGCGGGATATTCGACACCGGGGAGCTGTTTTTT
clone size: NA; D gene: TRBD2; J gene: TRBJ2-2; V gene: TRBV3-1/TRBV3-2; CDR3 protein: CASSLGLAGVTGELFF; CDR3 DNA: TGTGCCAGCAGCCTAGGACTAGCGGGAGTTACCGGGGAGCTGTTTTTT
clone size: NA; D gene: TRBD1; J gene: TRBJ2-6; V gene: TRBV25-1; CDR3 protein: CASSEYRGSSGANVLTF; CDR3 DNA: TGTGCCAGCAGTGAATACAGGGGGTCCTCTGGGGCCAACGTCCTGACTTTC
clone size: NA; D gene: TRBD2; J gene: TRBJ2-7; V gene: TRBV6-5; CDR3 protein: CASTLAAGLIHEQYF; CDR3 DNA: TGTGCCAGCACCCTAGCGGCAGGCTTAATCCACGAGCAGTACTTC
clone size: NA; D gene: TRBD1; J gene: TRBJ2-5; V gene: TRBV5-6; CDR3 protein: CASSRDRTQTQYF; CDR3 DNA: TGTGCCAGCAGCAGGGACAGGACACAGACCCAGTACTTC
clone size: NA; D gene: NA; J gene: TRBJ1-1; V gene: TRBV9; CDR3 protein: CASSDGQMNTEAFF; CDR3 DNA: TGTGCCAGCAGCGATGGACAGATGAACACTGAAGCTTTCTTT
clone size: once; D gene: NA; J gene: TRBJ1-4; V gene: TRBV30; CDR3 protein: CAWSLPTGATNEKLFF; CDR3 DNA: TGTGCCTGGAGTCTCCCCACGGGAGCAACTAATGAAAAACTGTTTTTT
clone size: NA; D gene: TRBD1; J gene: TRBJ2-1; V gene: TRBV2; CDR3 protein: CASSPGQGINEQFF; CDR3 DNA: TGTGCCAGCAGTCCGGGACAGGGGATCAATGAGCAGTTCTTC
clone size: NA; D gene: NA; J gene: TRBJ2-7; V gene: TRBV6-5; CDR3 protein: CASSYLPGSYEQYF; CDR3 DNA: TGTGCCAGCAGTTACCTTCCGGGGAGCTACGAGCAGTACTTC
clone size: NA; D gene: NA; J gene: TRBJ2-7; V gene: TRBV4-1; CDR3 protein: CASSQDLNFGGAYEQYF; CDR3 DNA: TGCGCCAGCAGCCAAGATCTTAATTTCGGGGGAGCCTACGAGCAGTACTTC
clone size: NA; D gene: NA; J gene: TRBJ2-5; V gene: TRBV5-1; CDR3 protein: CASSLGGTETQYF; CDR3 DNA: TGCGCCAGCAGCTTGGGCGGGACGGAGACCCAGTACTTC
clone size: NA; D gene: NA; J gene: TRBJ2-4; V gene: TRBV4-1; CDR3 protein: CASSRQQGGKNIQYF; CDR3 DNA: TGCGCCAGCAGCCGACAACAGGGCGGCAAAAACATTCAGTACTTC
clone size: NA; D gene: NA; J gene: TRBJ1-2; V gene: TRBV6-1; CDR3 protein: CASSDSYGYTF; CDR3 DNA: TGTGCCAGCAGTGACAGCTATGGCTACACCTTC
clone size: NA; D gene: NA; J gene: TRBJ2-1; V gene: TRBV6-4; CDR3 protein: CASSPNTDKLFEQFF; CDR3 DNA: TGTGCCAGCAGTCCGAACACGGACAAATTATTTGAGCAGTTCTTC
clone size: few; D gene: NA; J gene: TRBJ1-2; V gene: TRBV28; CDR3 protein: CASTPTDRPNYGYTF; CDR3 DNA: TGTGCCAGCACCCCTACCGACAGGCCTAACTATGGCTACACCTTC
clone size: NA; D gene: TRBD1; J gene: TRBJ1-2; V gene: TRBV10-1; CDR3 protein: CASSETDRAGYTF; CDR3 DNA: TGCGCCAGCAGTGAGACCGACAGGGCTGGCTACACCTTC
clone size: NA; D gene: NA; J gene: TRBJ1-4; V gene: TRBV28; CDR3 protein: CASSLGGLLFF; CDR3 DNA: TGTGCCAGCAGTTTAGGGGGACTGCTGTTTTTT
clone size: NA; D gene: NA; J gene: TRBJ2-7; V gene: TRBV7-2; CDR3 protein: CASSLYRGSGEQYF; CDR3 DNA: TGTGCCAGCAGCTTATATCGGGGTTCGGGCGAGCAGTACTTC
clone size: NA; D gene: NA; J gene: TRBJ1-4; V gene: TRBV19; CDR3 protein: CASAQGRNTNEKLFF; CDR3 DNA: TGTGCCAGTGCACAGGGACGGAACACTAATGAAAAACTGTTTTTT
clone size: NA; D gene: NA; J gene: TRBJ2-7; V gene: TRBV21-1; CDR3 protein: CASSRGSSGRLGEQYF; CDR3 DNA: TGTGCCAGCAGCCGCGGGAGTAGCGGGAGACTAGGCGAGCAGTACTTC
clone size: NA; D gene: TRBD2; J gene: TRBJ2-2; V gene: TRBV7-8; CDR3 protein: CASSIRDRGLAGGGGELFF; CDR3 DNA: TGTGCCAGCAGCATCCGGGACAGGGGACTAGCGGGAGGAGGCGGGGAGCTGTTTTTT
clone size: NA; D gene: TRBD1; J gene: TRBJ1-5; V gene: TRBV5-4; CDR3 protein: CASSEDRDQPQHF; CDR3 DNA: TGTGCCAGCAGCGAGGACAGGGATCAGCCCCAGCATTTT
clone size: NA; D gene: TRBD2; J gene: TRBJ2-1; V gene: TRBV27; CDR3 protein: CASSGGLVNEQFF; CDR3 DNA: TGTGCCAGCAGTGGGGGACTAGTAAATGAGCAGTTCTTC
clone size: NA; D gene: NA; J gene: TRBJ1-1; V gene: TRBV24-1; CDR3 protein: CATRDSLNTEAFF; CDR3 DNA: TGTGCCACCAGAGACAGCCTGAACACTGAAGCTTTCTTT
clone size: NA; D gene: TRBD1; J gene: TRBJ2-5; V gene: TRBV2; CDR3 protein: CASRNQGAREETQYF; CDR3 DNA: TGTGCCAGCAGGAACCAGGGGGCGAGGGAAGAGACCCAGTACTTC
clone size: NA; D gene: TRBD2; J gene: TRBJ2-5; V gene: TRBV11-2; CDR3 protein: CASSLASKGLVQETQYF; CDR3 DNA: TGTGCCAGCAGCTTAGCTTCCAAAGGACTAGTCCAAGAGACCCAGTACTTC
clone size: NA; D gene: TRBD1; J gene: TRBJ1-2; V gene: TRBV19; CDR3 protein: CASSAMTGGSGYTF; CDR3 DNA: TGTGCCAGTAGTGCTATGACAGGGGGGTCCGGCTACACCTTC
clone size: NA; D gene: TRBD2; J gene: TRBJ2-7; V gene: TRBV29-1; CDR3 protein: CSVELRLAGDEQYF; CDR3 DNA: TGCAGCGTTGAATTGAGACTAGCGGGAGACGAGCAGTACTTC
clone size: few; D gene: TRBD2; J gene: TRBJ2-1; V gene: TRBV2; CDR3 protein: CASRPGLASFDEQFF; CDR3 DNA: TGTGCCAGCAGGCCGGGACTAGCGTCTTTCGATGAGCAGTTCTTC
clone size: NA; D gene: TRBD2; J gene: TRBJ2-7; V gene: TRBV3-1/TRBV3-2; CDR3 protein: CASSLLGGRTYEQYF; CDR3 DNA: TGTGCCAGCAGCCTCCTGGGCGGGAGAACCTACGAGCAGTACTTC